This TCR beta chain emerged from a study of T-cell memory formation after mild COVID-19. In the study overall: Clusters were largely donor specific.

General study points: Chiefly within CM and EM were the contracting CD4+ clones; CD8+ ones were within EMRA. Confirmation of SARS-CoV-2 specificity was lacking for second-wave clones peaking day 37.

Between the trimmed V and J ends, which lost 0 bases and 2 bases, there was a span of 13 bases. The V gene's germline CDR1 is DFQATT and CDR2 SNEGSKA (reference sequence). The CDR3 covers 15 residues. TCRdb analysed the 5' RACE reads with MiXCR anew, one entry per CDR3 protein. The repertoire holds almost 45,000 distinct CDR3 sequences, with roughly 7.2% as singletons. This clonotype was counted only a few times. Its target is not known. This rearrangement joins TRBV20-1 to TRBJ1-2; perhaps TRBD1 as D (5 bases). Sequencing used PBMCs or a T cell subset sorted from them (not recorded which). The TCR comes from an adult who had mild COVID-19 (a few samples of this study predate the infection). Cell type and time point are not known. The CDR3 here is CSAREEIAGNYGYTF. The CDR3 nucleotides read TGCAGTGCTAGAGAGGAGATTGCAGGGAACTATGGCTACACCTTC.